Shown below are 26 T cell receptor beta chains from a single sample sequenced in a study of TIL therapy for anti-PD-1-resistant metastatic lung cancer. The libraries were made with immunoSEQ v3. The protocol was immunoSEQ multiplex PCR, while the TCRdb copy is restricted to in-frame clones and leaves out a portion. The sample consists of tens of thousands of clones, around 68% of them appearing once. Sample time point: pre-treatment sample, taken before nivolumab and TIL therapy. The specimen was blood, collected at baseline. The receptors shown here come from a person aged 25-85 years with non-small cell lung cancer.

CDR3 nucleotide sequence: TGTGCCAGCAGTTTCATGGCAGGGAACACCGGGGAGCTGTTTTTT. It yields the protein CASSFMAGNTGELFF. This sequence joins TRBV27 and TRBJ2-2; D uncertain. This CDR3 is built from 15 residues. V lost 3 bases, J lost 1 base, and 9 bases lay in between. Per germline, CDR1 MNHEY and CDR2 SMNVEV (reference sequence).

The chain recombines TRBV5-1 with TRBJ2-1; TRBD2 matches 10 bases. The germline V gene encodes CDR1 SGHRS and CDR2 YFSETQ. The CDR3 extends over 16 amino acids. Losses at the gene ends were 0 bases for V and 8 bases for J; bases not matched to a gene: 8. CDR3 sequence: CASSLGRSSGGDEQFF. For the CDR3, the DNA is TGCGCCAGCAGCTTGGGGAGGTCTAGCGGGGGAGATGAGCAGTTCTTC.

The chain's CDR3 is CASSLGTTDTQYF. Here the CDR3 DNA reads TGTGCCAGCAGCTTAGGGACTACAGATACGCAGTATTTT. The chain links TRBV11-1 to TRBJ2-3; the D gene is possibly TRBD2 (5 bases). The germline CDR1 and CDR2 sequences are SGHAT and FQDESV (reference sequence). Trimming took off 1 base at V and 3 bases at J, with 5 bases between the two ends. The CDR3 is made up of 13 amino acids.

Regarding this clone: Other nucleotide sequences from this sample produce the same CDR3. The chain couples TRBV7-2 to TRBJ1-5; possibly TRBD1 for D (5 bases). The CDR3 is made up of 12 amino acids. Trimming took 4 bases from V and 6 from J, leaving 7 bases between them. The germline CDR1 and CDR2 sequences are SGHTA and FQGNSA. The DNA for the CDR3 is TGTGCCAGCAGCTCCCAGGGTCAGCCCCAGCATTTT. Protein product: CASSSQGQPQHF.

The chain couples TRBV10-3 to TRBJ2-7; D remains unclear. Trimming shortened V by 3 bases and J by 3 bases, and 3 bases separated the two germline ends. The CDR3 contains 11 residues. Germline V CDR1 and CDR2: ENHRY, SYGVKD. The chain's CDR3 is CAISDSYEQYF. The CDR3 region has the DNA TGTGCCATCAGTGACAGCTACGAGCAGTACTTC.

V gene TRBV5-1 combines with J gene TRBJ2-3; 10 nucleotides align to TRBD2. Germline V lookup: CDR1 SGHRS, CDR2 YFSETQ. This CDR3 is 14 amino acids long. J gave up 6 bases and V 2 bases, and 3 bases lay outside the gene matches. The CDR3 nucleotides are TGCGCCAGCAGCTTCCTAGCGGGAGTTGATACGCAGTATTTT. Translated, it gives CASSFLAGVDTQYF.

The gene calls are TRBV10-3 and TRBJ2-7; D not certain. The CDR3 covers 15 residues. Germline V gene data show CDR1 as ENHRY and CDR2 as SYGVKD. The V end lost 2 bases, the J end lost 0 bases, and 11 bases lay between the germline ends. The CDR3 protein is CAISEGPTSSYEQYF. CDR3 DNA sequence: TGTGCCATCAGTGAGGGACCCACGAGCTCCTACGAGCAGTACTTC.

The chain couples TRBV6-6 to TRBJ1-6; 8 positions match TRBD1. V gave up 11 bases and J gave up 5 bases; unmatched junction bases: 2. The CDR3 is 12 amino acids. The V gene's germline CDR1 is MNHNY and CDR2 SVGAGI (reference sequence). The CDR3: CAGQGNNSPLHF. DNA for the CDR3: TGTGCCGGACAGGGAAATAATTCACCCCTCCACTTT.

The chain links TRBV27 to TRBJ2-7, with D possibly TRBD1 on 6 matching bases. The CDR3 is 14 residues long. Per the germline V gene, CDR1 is MNHEY and CDR2 is SMNVEV (reference sequence). V was pared by 6 bases and J by 3 bases, with 15 bases between. CDR3 bases: TGTGCCAGCAGAAAAACCCGGGACAACTACGAGCAGTACTTC. Protein product: CASRKTRDNYEQYF.

A few counts support this clone. This chain joins TRBV5-5 and TRBJ1-2; 8 bases fit TRBD1. This CDR3 spans 13 amino acids. Looked up from germline, CDR1 is SGHKS and CDR2 is YYEKEE (reference sequence). Unmatched junction bases numbered 2, after V lost 4 bases and J lost 3 bases. The CDR3 here is CASSPDRDYGYTF. The CDR3 bases are TGTGCCAGCAGCCCGGACAGGGACTATGGCTACACCTTC.

This clone was observed a few times. This sequence joins TRBV5-6 and TRBJ2-5; TRBD1 might be the D (5 bases). V was shortened by 5 bases and J by 5 bases, with 16 bases between the two germline ends. Germline lookup yields CDR1 SGHDT and CDR2 YYEEEE. There are 14 residues in the CDR3. The CDR3 sequence: CASSSPGIGETQYF. For the CDR3, the DNA is TGTGCCAGCAGTTCACCAGGGATTGGGGAGACCCAGTACTTC.

The genes are TRBV28 and TRBJ2-7; possibly TRBD2 for D (5 bases). The germline V gene encodes CDR1 MDHEN and CDR2 SYDVKM. V lost 3 bases and J lost 7, with 16 bases in between. The CDR3 contains 14 residues. CDR3 DNA sequence: TGTGCCAGCAGTTTCTTCGGCGACCCGGGAGAGCAGTACTTC. Encoded protein: CASSFFGDPGEQYF.

The sample holds a few counts of this clone. This chain uses TRBV21-1 with TRBJ1-6; the table assigns TRBD1, which was not confirmed against the DNA. TRBV21-1 is marked as a pseudogene. The CDR3 totals 15 residues. CDR3 in amino acids: CASSKDSTASSPLHF. CDR3 bases: TGTGCCAGCAGCAAAGATTCGACAGCTAGTTCACCCCTCCACTTT.

This clone appeared a few times. The chain couples TRBV5-1 to TRBJ1-2; D remains ambiguous. Trimming shortened V by 5 bases and J by 7 bases, and 15 bases separated the two germline ends. CDR1 SGHRS and CDR2 YFSETQ come from the germline V gene. CDR3 length: 13 residues. The CDR3, as DNA: TGCGCCAGCAGGGGCTCGGTAGCTGCTGGCTACACCTTC. It codes for CASRGSVAAGYTF.

This clone was recorded a few times. The chain uses TRBV11-2 and TRBJ2-2; D is uncertain. The CDR3 runs 13 residues. V was clipped by 5 bases and J by 2 bases, with 6 bases between them. Germline V gene data show CDR1 as SGHAT and CDR2 as FQNNGV. The CDR3 sequence: CASSILNTGELFF. The CDR3, as DNA: TGTGCCAGCAGCATCCTAAACACCGGGGAGCTGTTTTTT.

This chain links TRBV28 with TRBJ1-4, with D tentatively TRBD1 (6 bases). Germline V CDR1 and CDR2: MDHEN, SYDVKM. CDR3 length equals 13 residues. V was clipped by 10 bases and J by 2 bases, with 11 bases between them. CDR3 coding DNA: TGTGCCACCAACAGGGCGACTAATGAAAAACTGTTTTTT. It is translated as CATNRATNEKLFF.

This clone was recorded a few times. The J gene is TRBJ1-3, the V gene TRBV27; D not resolved. V lost 6 bases, J lost 2 bases, and 14 bases lay in between. The length of the CDR3 is 15 residues. CDR1 and CDR2 from the germline V gene are MNHEY and SMNVEV (reference sequence). The CDR3 spells CASSLSGQAGNTIYF. CDR3 sequence (DNA): TGTGCCAGCAGCCTCTCGGGCCAGGCTGGAAACACCATATATTTT.

This sequence joins TRBV10-3 and TRBJ1-2; D is perhaps TRBD1 (5 bases). The V and J ends lost 8 bases and 8 bases respectively, with 18 bases between them. The CDR3 runs 13 residues. Germline loops: CDR1 ENHRY, CDR2 SYGVKD. The CDR3 spells CAIAAGTGYGYTF. The CDR3 nucleotides are TGTGCCATCGCGGCAGGGACGGGATACGGCTACACCTTC.

J is TRBJ1-1 and V is TRBV6-1, with D unresolved. Germline V lookup: CDR1 MNHNS, CDR2 SASEGT. V lost 4 bases, J lost 6 bases, and 12 bases lay in between. The length of the CDR3 is 13 residues. The CDR3: CASSAGPEAEAFF. CDR3 in DNA: TGTGCCAGCAGTGCTGGGCCGGAGGCTGAAGCTTTCTTT.

The V gene is TRBV7-6, the J gene TRBJ2-3; either TRBD1 or TRBD2 may supply D (6 bases each). Trimming shortened V by 2 bases and J by 4 bases, and 19 bases separated the two germline ends. Germline CDR1 is SGHVS and CDR2 is FNYEAQ. The CDR3 extends over 17 amino acids. The CDR3 region is CASSLFAGGGKSDTQYF. The DNA of the CDR3 is TGTGCCAGCAGCTTATTTGCCGGGGGCGGAAAATCAGATACGCAGTATTTT.

The sample holds a few counts of this clone. J is TRBJ1-2 and V is TRBV5-1; a possible D gene is TRBD1 (5 bases). Trimming took off 10 bases at V and 5 bases at J, with 18 bases between the two ends. Germline V gene data show CDR1 as SGHRS and CDR2 as YFSETQ. The CDR3 is 13 amino acids. The CDR3 DNA reads TGCGCCTCGACACCAGGGACCACATATGGCTACACCTTC. Protein product: CASTPGTTYGYTF.

This chain connects TRBV2 to TRBJ1-2, with 8 bases identical to TRBD1. The CDR3 totals 14 residues. V shed 5 bases and J 5 bases; nucleotides not matched to a gene: 7. CDR1 is SNHLY, CDR2 FYNNEI, per germline. This CDR3 reads CASSITGTGYGYTF. The CDR3 coding sequence is TGTGCCAGCAGTATTACCGGGACAGGATATGGCTACACCTTC.

The chain joins TRBV2 to TRBJ2-1; 11 nucleotides match TRBD2. With V trimmed by 7 bases and J by 6 bases, 8 bases remained unmatched. CDR3 length: 15 residues. Germline assignment: CDR1 SNHLY and CDR2 FYNNEI. The CDR3 is CASITGTSGFNEQFF. The CDR3 region has the DNA TGTGCCAGCATAACCGGGACTAGCGGATTCAATGAGCAGTTCTTC.

A single count supports this clone. The CDR3, as DNA: TGCGCCAGCAGCCCGCGCGTTGGAGATACGCAGTATTTT. It yields the protein CASSPRVGDTQYF. This chain uses TRBV5-1 with TRBJ2-3; unclear D gene. V gave up 4 bases and J gave up 5 bases, with 11 bases separating them. Germline-derived CDR1 and CDR2 are SGHRS and YFSETQ. The CDR3 runs 13 residues.

This clone appeared a single time. V and J are TRBV7-3 and TRBJ2-1, with 10 bases matching TRBD2. CDR1 is SGHTA, CDR2 FQGTGA, per germline. CDR3 size: 16 residues. V shed 6 bases and J 3 bases; nucleotides not matched to a gene: 8. The CDR3 region is CASSGLAGAGYNEQFF. DNA of the CDR3: TGTGCCAGCAGTGGGCTAGCGGGAGCGGGCTACAATGAGCAGTTCTTC.

This clone was observed a handful of times. V usage is TRBV5-1 and J usage is TRBJ1-1; tentatively, D is TRBD1 (5 bases). This CDR3 region has 13 residues. V lost 0 bases and J lost 6, with 9 bases in between. The germline V gene has CDR1 SGHRS and CDR2 YFSETQ. The CDR3 DNA is TGCGCCAGCAGCTTGGAGTGGGGACCTGAAGCTTTCTTT. This encodes CASSLEWGPEAFF.